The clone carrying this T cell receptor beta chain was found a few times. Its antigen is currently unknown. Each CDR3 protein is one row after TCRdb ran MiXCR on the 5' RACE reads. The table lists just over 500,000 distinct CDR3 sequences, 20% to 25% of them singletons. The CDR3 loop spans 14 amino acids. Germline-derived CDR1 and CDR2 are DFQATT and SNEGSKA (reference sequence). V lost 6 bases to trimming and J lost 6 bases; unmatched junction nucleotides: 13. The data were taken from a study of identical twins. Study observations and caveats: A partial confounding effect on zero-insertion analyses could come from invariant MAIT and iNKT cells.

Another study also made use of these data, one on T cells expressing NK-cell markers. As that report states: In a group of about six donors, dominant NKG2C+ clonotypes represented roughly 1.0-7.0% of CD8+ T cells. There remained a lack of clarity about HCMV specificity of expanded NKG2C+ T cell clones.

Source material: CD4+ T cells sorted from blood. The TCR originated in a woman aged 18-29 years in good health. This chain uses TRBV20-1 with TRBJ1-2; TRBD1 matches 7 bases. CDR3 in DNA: TGCAGTGCCCAACCGACAGGGCGCACTAATGGCTACACCTTC. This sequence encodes CSAQPTGRTNGYTF.